This T cell receptor (beta chain) was identified during a study of cytomegalovirus exposure and HLA in healthy donors. Researchers ran the PCR with 60 Vbeta and 13 Jbeta primers. Produced via immunoSEQ multiplex PCR; TCRdb's table is partial and in-frame only. Among around 160,000 clones listed, approximately 71% were seen once. The CDR3 runs 12 residues. Looked up from germline, CDR1 is MDHEN and CDR2 is SYDVKM. V was cut by 4 bases and J by 6 bases, with 9 bases left in between. Findings and caveats of the study: In a later analysis, V- and J-gene trimming of beta chains associated with a DCLRE1C missense variant, replicated independently.

Details on this clone: Its antigen is as yet unknown.

This clonotype originated in a woman aged 40 to 49 in good health and CMV-seropositive. The chain joins TRBV28 to TRBJ1-2, with D perhaps TRBD1 (5 bases). The sequenced sample was PBMCs. The CDR3 spells CASSYRLNGYTF. CDR3 nucleotides: TGTGCCAGCAGTTACAGGCTGAATGGCTACACCTTC.